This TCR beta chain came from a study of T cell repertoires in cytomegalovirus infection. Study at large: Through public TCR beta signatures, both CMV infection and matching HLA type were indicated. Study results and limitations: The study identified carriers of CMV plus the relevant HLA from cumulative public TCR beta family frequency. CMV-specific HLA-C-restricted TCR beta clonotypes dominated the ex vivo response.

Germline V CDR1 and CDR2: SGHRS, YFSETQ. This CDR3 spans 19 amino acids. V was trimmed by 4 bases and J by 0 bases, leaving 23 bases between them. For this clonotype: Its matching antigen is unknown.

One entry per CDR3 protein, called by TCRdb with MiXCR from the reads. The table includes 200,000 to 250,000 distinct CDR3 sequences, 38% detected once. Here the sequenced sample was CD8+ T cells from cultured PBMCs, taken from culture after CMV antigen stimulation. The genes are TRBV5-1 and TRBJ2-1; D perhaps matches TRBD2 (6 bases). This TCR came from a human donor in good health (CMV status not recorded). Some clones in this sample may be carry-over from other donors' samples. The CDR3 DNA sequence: TGCGCCAGCAGCCCGGAGGGGTCGTGGGCGGGCAGCTCCTACAATGAGCAGTTCTTC. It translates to CASSPEGSWAGSSYNEQFF.